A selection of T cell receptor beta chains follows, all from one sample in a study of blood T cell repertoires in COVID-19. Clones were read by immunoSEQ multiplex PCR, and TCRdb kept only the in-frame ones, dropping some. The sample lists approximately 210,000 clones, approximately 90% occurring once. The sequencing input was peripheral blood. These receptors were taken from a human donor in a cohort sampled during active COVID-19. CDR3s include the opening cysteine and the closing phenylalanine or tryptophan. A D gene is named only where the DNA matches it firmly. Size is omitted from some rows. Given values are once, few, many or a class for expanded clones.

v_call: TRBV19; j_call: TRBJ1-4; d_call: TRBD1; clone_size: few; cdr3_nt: TGTGCCAGTAGTATCGGACAGGGGGCCGGGAGTGAAAAACTGTTTTTT; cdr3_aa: CASSIGQGAGSEKLFF
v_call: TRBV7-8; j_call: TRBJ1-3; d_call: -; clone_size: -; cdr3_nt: TGTGCCAGCAGCTATAGTGGATCAGGGGATGGAAACACCATATATTTT; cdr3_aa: CASSYSGSGDGNTIYF
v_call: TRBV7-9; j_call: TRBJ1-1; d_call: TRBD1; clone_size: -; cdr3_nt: TGTGCCAGCAGCCCCCCCCCGGGACAGGGGTCCACTGAAGCTTTCTTT; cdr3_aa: CASSPPPGQGSTEAFF
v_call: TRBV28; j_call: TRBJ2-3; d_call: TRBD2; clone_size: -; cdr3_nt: TGTGCCAGCAGTTTAATCGGGACTAGCGGCACAGATACGCAGTATTTT; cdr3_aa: CASSLIGTSGTDTQYF
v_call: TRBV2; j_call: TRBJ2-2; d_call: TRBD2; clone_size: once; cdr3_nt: TGTGCCAGCAAGCTAGCGGGAAACACCGGGGAGCTGTTTTTT; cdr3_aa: CASKLAGNTGELFF
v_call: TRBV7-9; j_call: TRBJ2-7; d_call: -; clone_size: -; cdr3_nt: TGTGCCAGCAGTTTGGCCGGGGGCTACGAGCAGTACTTC; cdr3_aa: CASSLAGGYEQYF
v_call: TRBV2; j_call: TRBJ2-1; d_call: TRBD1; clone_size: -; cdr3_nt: TGTGCCAGCAGCCCCAAGGGACAGATAGGAAGAAATGAGCAGTTCTTC; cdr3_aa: CASSPKGQIGRNEQFF
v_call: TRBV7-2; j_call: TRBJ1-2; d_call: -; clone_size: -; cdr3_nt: TGTGCCAGCAGCTTATCGTCCGACTATGGCTACACCTTC; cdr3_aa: CASSLSSDYGYTF
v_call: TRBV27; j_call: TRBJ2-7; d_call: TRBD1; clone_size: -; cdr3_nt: TGTGCCAGCAGTCCCGAGACAGGGTTTGGCGAGCAGTACTTC; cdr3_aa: CASSPETGFGEQYF
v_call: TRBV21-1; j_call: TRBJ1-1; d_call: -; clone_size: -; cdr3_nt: TGTGCCAGCAGCCCCCGGTCCGGCAGGGGAAGATTCACTGAAGCTTTCTTT; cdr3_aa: CASSPRSGRGRFTEAFF
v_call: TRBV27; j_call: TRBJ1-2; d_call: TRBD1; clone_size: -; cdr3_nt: TGTGCCAGCAGTTTATCGCCAGGGGGGGGCTACACCTTC; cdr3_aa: CASSLSPGGGYTF
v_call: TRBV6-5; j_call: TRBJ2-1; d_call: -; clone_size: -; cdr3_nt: TGTGCCAGCAGTTACCCCCCCGGAGCAGGGCCGCAGTTCTTC; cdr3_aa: CASSYPPGAGPQFF
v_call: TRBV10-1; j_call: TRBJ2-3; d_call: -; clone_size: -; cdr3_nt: TGCGCCAGCAGTGACAACCCCGCAGGGTGGGATACGCAGTATTTT; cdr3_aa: CASSDNPAGWDTQYF
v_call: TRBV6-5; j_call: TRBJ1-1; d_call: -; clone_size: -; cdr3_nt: TGTGCCAGCAGTTTCGACAGGAAAGCTTTCTTT; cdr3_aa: CASSFDRKAFF
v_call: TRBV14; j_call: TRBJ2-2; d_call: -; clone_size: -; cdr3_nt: TGTGCCAGCACGGCAGGGGTCTACGCCGGGGAGCTGTTTTTT; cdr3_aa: CASTAGVYAGELFF
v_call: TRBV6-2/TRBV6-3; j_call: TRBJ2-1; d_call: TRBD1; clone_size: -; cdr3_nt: TGTGCCAGCAGTTACTCCGGGACAGGGGAGTTCTTC; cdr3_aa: CASSYSGTGEFF
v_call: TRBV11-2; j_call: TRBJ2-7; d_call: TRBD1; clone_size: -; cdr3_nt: TGTGCCAGCAGCACCCCCGGGGGGACAGGGAGCCACGAGCAGTACTTC; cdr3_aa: CASSTPGGTGSHEQYF
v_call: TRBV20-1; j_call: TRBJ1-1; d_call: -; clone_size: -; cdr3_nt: TGCAGTGCTAGGGGGCGCTTTGAAGCTTTCTTT; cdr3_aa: CSARGRFEAFF
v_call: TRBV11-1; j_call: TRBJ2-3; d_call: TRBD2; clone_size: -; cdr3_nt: TGTGCCAGCAGCTTCGGTGCTAGCGGCCCCACAGATACGCAGTATTTT; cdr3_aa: CASSFGASGPTDTQYF
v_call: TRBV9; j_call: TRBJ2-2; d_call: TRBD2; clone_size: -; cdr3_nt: TGTGCCAGCAGCGTTACGAGCGGACTAGCGGGAGGAAAGTGGGCCGGGGAGCTGTTTTTT; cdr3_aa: CASSVTSGLAGGKWAGELFF
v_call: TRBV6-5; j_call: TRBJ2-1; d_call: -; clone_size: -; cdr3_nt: TGTGCCAGCAGTTACGCGGCAGGGTCCTACAATGAGCAGTTCTTC; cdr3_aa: CASSYAAGSYNEQFF
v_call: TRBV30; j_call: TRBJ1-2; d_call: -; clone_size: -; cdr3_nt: TGTGCCTGGAGTCCGACTGGACAGGGCTACACCTTC; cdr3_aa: CAWSPTGQGYTF
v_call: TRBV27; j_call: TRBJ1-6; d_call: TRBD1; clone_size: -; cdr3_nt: TGTGCCAGCAGAGGGACAGGGGGCCATTCACCCCTCCACTTT; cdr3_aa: CASRGTGGHSPLHF
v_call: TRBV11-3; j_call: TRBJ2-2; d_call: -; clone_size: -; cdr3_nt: TGTGCCAGCAGCTTAGGTTTCGCCGGGGAGCTGTTTTTT; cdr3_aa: CASSLGFAGELFF
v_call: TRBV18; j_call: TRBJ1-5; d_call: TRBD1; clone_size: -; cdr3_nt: TGTGCCAGCTCACCGGGGACAGCCAATCAGCCCCAGCATTTT; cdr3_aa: CASSPGTANQPQHF
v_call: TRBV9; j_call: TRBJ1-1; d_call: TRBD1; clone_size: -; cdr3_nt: TGTGCCAGCAGCCCTACAGGGGGCGGAGGAGCTTTCTTT; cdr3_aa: CASSPTGGGGAFF
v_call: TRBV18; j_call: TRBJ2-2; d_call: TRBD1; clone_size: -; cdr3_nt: TGTGCCAGCTCACCCCGGACAGGGGGTTCGTTAGCCGGGGAGCTGTTTTTT; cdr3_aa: CASSPRTGGSLAGELFF
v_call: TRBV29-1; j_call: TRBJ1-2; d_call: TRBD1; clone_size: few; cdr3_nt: TGCAGCGTTCGGACAGGGGGCGGCTATGGCTACACCTTC; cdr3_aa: CSVRTGGGYGYTF
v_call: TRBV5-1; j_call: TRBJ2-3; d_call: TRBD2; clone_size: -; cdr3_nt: TGCGCCAGCAGAGCGAGCGGGGGTTTCGTCGCAGATACGCAGTATTTT; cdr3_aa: CASRASGGFVADTQYF
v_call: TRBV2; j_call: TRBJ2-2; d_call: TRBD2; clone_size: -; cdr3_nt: TGTGCCAGCAGGGGACTAGCCGGGGAGCTGTTTTTT; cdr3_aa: CASRGLAGELFF
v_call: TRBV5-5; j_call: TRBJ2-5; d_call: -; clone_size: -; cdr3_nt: TGTGCCAGCAGCTTGGCGGTACAAGAGACCCAGTACTTC; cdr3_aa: CASSLAVQETQYF
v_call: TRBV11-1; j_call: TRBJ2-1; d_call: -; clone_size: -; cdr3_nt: TGTGCCAGCAGCTTAGCGCTAGACCCGCCAAGGAATGAGCAGTTCTTC; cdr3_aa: CASSLALDPPRNEQFF
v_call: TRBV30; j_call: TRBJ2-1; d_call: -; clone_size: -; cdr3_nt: TGTGCCTGGAGTCCCGGGAAAGGGGGTGAGCAGTTCTTC; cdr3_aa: CAWSPGKGGEQFF
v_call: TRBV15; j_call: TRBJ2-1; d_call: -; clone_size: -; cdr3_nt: TGTGCCACCAGCAGCCGGGGGTATTACAATGAGCAGTTCTTC; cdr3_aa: CATSSRGYYNEQFF
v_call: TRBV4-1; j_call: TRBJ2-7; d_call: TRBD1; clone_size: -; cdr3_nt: TGCGCCAGCAGCCGGGACAGGATGAGCTCCTACGAGCAGTACTTC; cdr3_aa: CASSRDRMSSYEQYF
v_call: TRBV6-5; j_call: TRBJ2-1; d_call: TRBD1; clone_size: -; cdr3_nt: TGTGCCAGCAGTAAACAGGGGGCCGAGCAGTTCTTC; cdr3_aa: CASSKQGAEQFF
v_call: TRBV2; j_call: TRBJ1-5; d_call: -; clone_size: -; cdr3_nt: TGTGCCAGCAGTGTTCGAGACACCAATAGCAATCAGCCCCAGCATTTT; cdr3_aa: CASSVRDTNSNQPQHF
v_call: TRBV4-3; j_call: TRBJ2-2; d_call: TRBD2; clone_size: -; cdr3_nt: TGCGCCAGCAGCCACTCAAGCGGGATTCATTCGGGCGGGGAGCTGTTTTTT; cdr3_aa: CASSHSSGIHSGGELFF
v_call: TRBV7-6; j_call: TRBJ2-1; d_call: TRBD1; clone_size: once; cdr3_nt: TGTGCCAGCAGCTTCCAGGGGGCAGGGGAGCAGTTCTTC; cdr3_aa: CASSFQGAGEQFF
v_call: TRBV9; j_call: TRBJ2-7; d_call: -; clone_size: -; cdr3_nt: TGTGCCAGCAGCCCCCAGGGGGGTACCTACGAGCAGTACTTC; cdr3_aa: CASSPQGGTYEQYF
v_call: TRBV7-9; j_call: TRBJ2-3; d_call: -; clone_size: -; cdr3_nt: TGTGCCAGCAGCGACACCGGGACAAAAGGCACAGATACGCAGTATTTT; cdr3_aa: CASSDTGTKGTDTQYF
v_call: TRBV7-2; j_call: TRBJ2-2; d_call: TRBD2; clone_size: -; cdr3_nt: TGTGCCAGCAGCTTAGTTAGGCTAGCGGGGAACACCGGGGAGCTGTTTTTT; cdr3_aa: CASSLVRLAGNTGELFF
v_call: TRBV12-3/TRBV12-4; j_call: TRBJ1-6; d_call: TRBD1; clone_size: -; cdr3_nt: TGTGCCAGCCGGACAGGGGAAAATTCACCCCTCCACTTT; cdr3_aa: CASRTGENSPLHF
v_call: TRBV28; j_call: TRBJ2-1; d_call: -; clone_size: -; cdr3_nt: TGTGCCAGCACGGGATACAATGAGCAGTTCTTC; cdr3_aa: CASTGYNEQFF
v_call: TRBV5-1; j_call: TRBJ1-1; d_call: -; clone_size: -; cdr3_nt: TGCGCCAGCAGCTTAACAGGTGTTGCTGAAGCTTTCTTT; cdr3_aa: CASSLTGVAEAFF
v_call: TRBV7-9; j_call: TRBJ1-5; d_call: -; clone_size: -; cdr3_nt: TGTGCCAGCGGGCTGGGCAGGGATCAGCCCCAGCATTTT; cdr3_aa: CASGLGRDQPQHF
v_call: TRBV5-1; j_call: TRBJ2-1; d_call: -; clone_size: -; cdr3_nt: TGCGCCAGCAGCTTGGCCGGTAATGAGCAGTTCTTC; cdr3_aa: CASSLAGNEQFF
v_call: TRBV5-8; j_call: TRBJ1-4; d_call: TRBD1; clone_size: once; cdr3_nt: TGTGCCAGCAGGCAGGGACAGGGTGTTGAAAAACTGTTTTTT; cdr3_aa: CASRQGQGVEKLFF